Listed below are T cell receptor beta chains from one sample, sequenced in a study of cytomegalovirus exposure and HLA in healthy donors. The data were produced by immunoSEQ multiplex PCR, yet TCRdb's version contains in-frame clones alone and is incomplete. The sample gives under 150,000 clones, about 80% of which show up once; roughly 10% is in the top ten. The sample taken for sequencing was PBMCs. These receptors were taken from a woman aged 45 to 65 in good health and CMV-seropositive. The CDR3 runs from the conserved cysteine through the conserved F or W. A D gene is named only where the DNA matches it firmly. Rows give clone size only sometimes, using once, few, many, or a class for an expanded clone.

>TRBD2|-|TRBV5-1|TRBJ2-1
TGCGCCAGCGGACTAGCGGGTCTTTCCTCCTACAATGAGCAGTTCTTC
CASGLAGLSSYNEQFF
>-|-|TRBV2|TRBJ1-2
TGTGCCAGCAGTGAAGTACCGGGCTATGGCTACACCTTC
CASSEVPGYGYTF
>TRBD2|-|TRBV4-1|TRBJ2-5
TGCGCCAGCAGCTTCCCCGACTTGGGGGGGGAGACCCAGTACTTC
CASSFPDLGGETQYF
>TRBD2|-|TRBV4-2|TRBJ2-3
TGTGCCAGCAGCCAAGAAGTGGCTAGCGGGAGGGATACGCAGTATTTT
CASSQEVASGRDTQYF
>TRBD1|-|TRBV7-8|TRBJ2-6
TGTGCCAGCAGCTCGGACAGGATGCCCTCTGGGGCCAACGTCCTGACTTTC
CASSSDRMPSGANVLTF
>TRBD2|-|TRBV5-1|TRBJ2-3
TGCGCCAGCAGTCTAGCGGGAGGGATCACAGATACGCAGTATTTT
CASSLAGGITDTQYF
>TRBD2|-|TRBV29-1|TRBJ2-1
TGCAGCGTTGAGTCTCAGGGACTAGAGTTGTTCTTC
CSVESQGLELFF
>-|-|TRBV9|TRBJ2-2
TGTGCCAGCAGCTTTAAGAACACCGGGGAGCTGTTTTTT
CASSFKNTGELFF
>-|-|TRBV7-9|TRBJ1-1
TGTGCCAGCAGCTTGGGTCTCTGGGGCAGGGTCGCTTTCTTT
CASSLGLWGRVAFF
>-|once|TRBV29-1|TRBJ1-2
TGCAGCGTTGAAGAAGGGGAAAGGATCTATGGCTACACCTTC
CSVEEGERIYGYTF
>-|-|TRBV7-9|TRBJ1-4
TGTGCCAGCAGCCTTGACAAGTCTAATGAAAAACTGTTTTTT
CASSLDKSNEKLFF
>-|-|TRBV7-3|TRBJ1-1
TGTGCCAGCAGGGAACAGGGTAACACTGAAGCTTTCTTT
CASREQGNTEAFF
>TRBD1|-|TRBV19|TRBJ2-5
TGTGCCAGTAGAGGCAGGGGGCCCCTGGAGACCCAGTACTTC
CASRGRGPLETQYF
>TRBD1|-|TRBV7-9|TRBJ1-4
TGTGCCAGCAGCCCGGACAGGGAAAAACTGTTTTTT
CASSPDREKLFF
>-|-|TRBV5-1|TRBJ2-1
TGCGCCAGCAGCTTGGCAGCAGGGGAAGATGAGCAGTTCTTC
CASSLAAGEDEQFF
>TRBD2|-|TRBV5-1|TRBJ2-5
TGCGCCAGCAGCCGACTAGCGGGGCCCCAAGAGACCCAGTACTTC
CASSRLAGPQETQYF
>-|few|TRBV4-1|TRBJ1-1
TGCGCCAGCAGCCAAGAGACAACCATAGAAGCTTTCTTT
CASSQETTIEAFF
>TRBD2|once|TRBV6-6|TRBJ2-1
TGTGCCAGCAGTAATCCGGGACTAGCGGGAACCAATGAGCAGTTCTTC
CASSNPGLAGTNEQFF
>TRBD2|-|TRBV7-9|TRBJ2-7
TGTTCCAGCAGCACTACTCGCGGGAGGGTAGTCCACGAGCAGTACTTC
CSSSTTRGRVVHEQYF
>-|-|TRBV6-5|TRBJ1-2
TGTGCCAGCAGCTCGTGGGAGAGTGGCTACACCTTC
CASSSWESGYTF
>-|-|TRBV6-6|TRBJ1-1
TGTGCCAGCTCGGCGGATTCCTACCTGAACACTGAAGCTTTCTTT
CASSADSYLNTEAFF
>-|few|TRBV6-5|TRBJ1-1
TGTGCCAGCAGTCAAACCGGGACACAAGCTTTCTTT
CASSQTGTQAFF
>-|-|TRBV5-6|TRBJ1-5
TGTGCCAGCAGCTTGGGTAGGGGCGTGATTCAGCCCCAGCATTTT
CASSLGRGVIQPQHF
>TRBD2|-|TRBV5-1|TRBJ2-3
TGCGCCAGCAGCTTGGGGGAGGGGATGAGCACAGATACGCAGTATTTT
CASSLGEGMSTDTQYF
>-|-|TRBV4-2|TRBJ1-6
TGTGCCAGCAGCCGACTGGCCCGACAGAATAATTCACCCCTCCACTTC
CASSRLARQNNSPLHF
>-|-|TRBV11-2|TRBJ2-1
TGTGCCAGCAGCCCCCACAGGGACAATGAGCAGTTCTTC
CASSPHRDNEQFF
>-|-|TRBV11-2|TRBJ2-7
TGTGCCAGCAGCTTCGGAGCCAGCCTCTACGAGCAGTACTTC
CASSFGASLYEQYF
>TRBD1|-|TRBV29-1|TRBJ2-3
TGCAGCGTCACAGGGGGCATCGCAGATACGCAGTATTTT
CSVTGGIADTQYF
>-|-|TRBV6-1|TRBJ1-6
TGTGCCAGCAGTGACAGGGTATATAATTCACCCCTCCACTTT
CASSDRVYNSPLHF
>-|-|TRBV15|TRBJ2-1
TGTGCCACCAGCGCCACGACAGGTAGCTCCTACAATGAGCAGTTCTTC
CATSATTGSSYNEQFF
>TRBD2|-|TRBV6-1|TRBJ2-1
TGTGCCAGCAGTGTGACTAGCGGGGGGGCTAGGCCCTACAATGAGCAGTTCTTC
CASSVTSGGARPYNEQFF
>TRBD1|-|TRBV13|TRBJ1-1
TGTGCCAGCAGCTTTCCTACAGGGGGCCCTGAAGCTTTCTTT
CASSFPTGGPEAFF
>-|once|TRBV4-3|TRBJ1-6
TGCGCCAGCAGCCAAACACAGAGCTCCTATAATTCACCCCTCCACTTT
CASSQTQSSYNSPLHF
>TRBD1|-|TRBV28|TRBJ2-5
TGTGCCACCAGGGCGACAGGGGCTGAGACCCAGTACTTC
CATRATGAETQYF
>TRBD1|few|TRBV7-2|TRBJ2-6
TGTGCCAGCACCTTAACCGGGACAGGGTACTCTGGGGCCAACGTCCTGACTTTC
CASTLTGTGYSGANVLTF